This TCR beta chain was recovered during a study of T cells in Graves' hyperthyroidism and ophthalmopathy. Study-level points and caveats: Patients with ophthalmopathy were separated from those with stable hyperthyroidism by a 13 V-J model.

This CDR3 is built from 14 residues. The ends were cut back, 4 bases at V and 0 bases at J, with 8 bases in the middle. In germline, CDR1 is KGHDR, CDR2 SFDVKD. Template material for amplifying TCR beta CDR3 regions consisted of RNA transcripts. First-round RT-PCR targeting the TCR CDR3 was performed with the HTBI primer set. TCRdb re-derived calls from the multiplex PCR reads in MiXCR, one entry per CDR3 protein. Here the sample spans more than 350,000 distinct CDR3 sequences, approximately 15% being singletons. This clonotype was detected a few times. Its specificity is unknown. This sequence joins TRBV24-1 and TRBJ2-5; D remains unclear. This TCR came from a young woman with Graves' ophthalmopathy. Material: blood. The CDR3 region is CATSEGRYQETQYF. The CDR3 DNA reads TGTGCCACCAGTGAGGGAAGGTACCAAGAGACCCAGTACTTC.